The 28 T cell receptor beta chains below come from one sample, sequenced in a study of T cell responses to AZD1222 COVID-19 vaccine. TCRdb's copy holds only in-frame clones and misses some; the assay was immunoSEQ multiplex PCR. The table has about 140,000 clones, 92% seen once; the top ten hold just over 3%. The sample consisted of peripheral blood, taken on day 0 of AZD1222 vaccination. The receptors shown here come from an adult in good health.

In DNA form, the CDR3 reads TGTGCCAGTAGTATAGGGACTAGTTTCGAGACCCAGTACTTC. This codes for CASSIGTSFETQYF. V usage is TRBV19 and J usage is TRBJ2-5, with TRBD2 matching over 7 bases. In germline, CDR1 is LNHDA, CDR2 SQIVND (reference sequence). The length of the CDR3 is 14 residues. V shed 1 base and J 5 bases; nucleotides not matched to a gene: 4.

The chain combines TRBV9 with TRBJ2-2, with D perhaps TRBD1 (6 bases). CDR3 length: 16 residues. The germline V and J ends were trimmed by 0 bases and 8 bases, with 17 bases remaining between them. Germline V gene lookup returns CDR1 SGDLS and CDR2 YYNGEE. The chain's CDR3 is CASSVAARGLIGELFF. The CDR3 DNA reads TGTGCCAGCAGCGTAGCTGCCAGGGGTCTAATTGGGGAGCTGTTTTTT.

CDR3 residues: CASSPGTPEAFF. The CDR3 bases are TGTGCCAGTAGTCCGGGGACACCTGAAGCTTTCTTT. The genes are TRBV19 and TRBJ1-1, with a tentative D call TRBD1 (6 bases). The germline V and J ends were trimmed by 5 bases and 6 bases, with 10 bases remaining between them. This CDR3 is 12 amino acids long. In germline, CDR1 is LNHDA, CDR2 SQIVND (reference sequence).

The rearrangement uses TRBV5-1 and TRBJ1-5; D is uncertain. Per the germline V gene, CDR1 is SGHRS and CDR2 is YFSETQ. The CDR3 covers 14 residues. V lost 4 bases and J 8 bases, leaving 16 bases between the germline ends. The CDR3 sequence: CASSGLRNAEPQHF. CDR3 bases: TGCGCCAGCAGCGGGTTAAGGAACGCAGAGCCCCAGCATTTT.

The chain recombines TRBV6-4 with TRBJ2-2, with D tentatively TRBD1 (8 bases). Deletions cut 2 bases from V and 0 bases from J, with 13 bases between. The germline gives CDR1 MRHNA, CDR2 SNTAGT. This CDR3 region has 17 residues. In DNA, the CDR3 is TGTGCCAGCAGTGACGGACAGGGAGGGGCGAACACCGGGGAGCTGTTTTTT. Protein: CASSDGQGGANTGELFF.

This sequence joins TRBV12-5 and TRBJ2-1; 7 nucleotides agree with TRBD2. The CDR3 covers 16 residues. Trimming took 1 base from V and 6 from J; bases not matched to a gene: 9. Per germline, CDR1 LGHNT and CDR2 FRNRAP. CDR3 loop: CASGLEVAGTSNEQFF. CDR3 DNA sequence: TGTGCTAGTGGTTTGGAGGTAGCGGGTACCTCCAATGAGCAGTTCTTC. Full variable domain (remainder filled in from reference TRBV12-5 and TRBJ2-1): DARVTQTPRHKVTEMGQEVTMRCQPILGHNTVFWYRQTMMQGLELLAYFRNRAPLDDSGMPKDRFSAEMPDATLATLKIQPSEPRDSAVYFCASGLEVAGTSNEQFFGPGTRLTVL.

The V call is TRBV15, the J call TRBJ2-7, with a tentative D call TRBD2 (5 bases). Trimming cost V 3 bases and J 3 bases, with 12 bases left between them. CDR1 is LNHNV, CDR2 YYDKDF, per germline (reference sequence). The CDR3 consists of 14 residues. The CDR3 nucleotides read TGTGCCACCAGCAGGGACTCTAACTTCTACGAGCAGTACTTC. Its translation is CATSRDSNFYEQYF. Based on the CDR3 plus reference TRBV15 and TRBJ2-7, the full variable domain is DAMVIQNPRYQVTQFGKPVTLSCSQTLNHNVMYWYQQKSSQAPKLLFHYYDKDFNNEADTPDNFQSRRPNTSFCFLDIRSPGLGDTAMYLCATSRDSNFYEQYFGPGTRLTVT.

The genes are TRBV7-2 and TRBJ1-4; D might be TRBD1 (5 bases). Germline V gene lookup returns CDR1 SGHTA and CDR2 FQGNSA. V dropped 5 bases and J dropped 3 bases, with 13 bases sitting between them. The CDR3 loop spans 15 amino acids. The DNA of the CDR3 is TGTGCCAGCAGCACCCGAAGGGGTGCTAATGAAAAACTGTTTTTT. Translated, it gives CASSTRRGANEKLFF.

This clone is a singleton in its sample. This CDR3 is CASSDGQATDTQYF. The CDR3 DNA sequence: TGTGCCAGCAGTGACGGACAGGCCACAGATACGCAGTATTTT. The chain carries TRBV6-4 and TRBJ2-3; 7 bases line up with TRBD1. The CDR3 extends over 14 amino acids. The V segment lost 2 bases and the J segment 2 bases; nucleotides outside the gene matches: 1. Germline-derived CDR1 and CDR2 are MRHNA and SNTAGT.

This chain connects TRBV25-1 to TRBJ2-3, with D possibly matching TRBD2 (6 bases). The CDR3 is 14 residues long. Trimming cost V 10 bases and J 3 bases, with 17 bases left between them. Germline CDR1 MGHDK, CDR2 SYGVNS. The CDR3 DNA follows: TGTGCCACGGGACGCGGACTAAGTACAGATACGCAGTATTTT. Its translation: CATGRGLSTDTQYF.

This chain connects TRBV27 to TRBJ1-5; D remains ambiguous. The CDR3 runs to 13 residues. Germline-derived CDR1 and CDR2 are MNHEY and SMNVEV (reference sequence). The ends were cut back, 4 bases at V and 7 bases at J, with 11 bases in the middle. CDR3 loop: CASSSRPGQPQHF. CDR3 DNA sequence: TGTGCCAGCAGTTCCCGCCCGGGACAGCCCCAGCATTTT.

In DNA form, the CDR3 reads TGTGCCATCAGTGAAACACGGGCCACTGAAGCTTTCTTT. This sequence encodes CAISETRATEAFF. V and J are TRBV10-3 and TRBJ1-1; D not certain. The germline V gene encodes CDR1 ENHRY and CDR2 SYGVKD. This CDR3 comprises 13 residues. V was pared by 3 bases and J by 4 bases, with 9 bases between.

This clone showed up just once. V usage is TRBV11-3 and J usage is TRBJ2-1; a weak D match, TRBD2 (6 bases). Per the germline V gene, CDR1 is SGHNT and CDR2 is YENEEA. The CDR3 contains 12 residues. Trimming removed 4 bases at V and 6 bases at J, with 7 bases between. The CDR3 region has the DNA TGTGCCAGCAGCTCGACTAGCAATGAGCAGTTCTTC. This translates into CASSSTSNEQFF. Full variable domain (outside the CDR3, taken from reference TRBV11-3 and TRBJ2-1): EAGVVQSPRYKIIEKKQPVAFWCNPISGHNTLYWYLQNLGQGPELLIRYENEEAVDDSQLPKDRFSAERLKGVDSTLKIQPAELGDSAVYLCASSSTSNEQFFGPGTRLTVL.

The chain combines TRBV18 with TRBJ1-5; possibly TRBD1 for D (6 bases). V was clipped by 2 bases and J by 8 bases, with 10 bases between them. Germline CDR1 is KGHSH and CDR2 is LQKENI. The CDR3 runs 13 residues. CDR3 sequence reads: CASSPSRGEPQHF. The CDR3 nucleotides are TGTGCCAGCTCACCAAGCAGGGGTGAGCCCCAGCATTTT. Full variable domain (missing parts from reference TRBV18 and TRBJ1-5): NAGVMQNPRHLVRRRGQEARLRCSPMKGHSHVYWYRQLPEEGLKFMVYLQKENIIDESGMPKERFSAEFPKEGPSILRIQQVVRGDSAAYFCASSPSRGEPQHFGDGTRLSIL.

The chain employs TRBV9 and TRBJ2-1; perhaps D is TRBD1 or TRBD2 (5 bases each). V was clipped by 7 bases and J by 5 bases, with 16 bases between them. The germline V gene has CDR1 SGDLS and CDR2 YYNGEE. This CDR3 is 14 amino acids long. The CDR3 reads CASAIGGRDNEQFF. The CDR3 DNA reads TGTGCCAGCGCAATTGGGGGTAGGGACAATGAGCAGTTCTTC.

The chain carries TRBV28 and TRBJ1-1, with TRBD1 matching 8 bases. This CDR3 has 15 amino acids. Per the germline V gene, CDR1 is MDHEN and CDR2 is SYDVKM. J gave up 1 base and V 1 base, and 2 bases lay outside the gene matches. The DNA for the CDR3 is TGTGCCAGCAGTTTATCTGGGACAGGGAACACTGAAGCTTTCTTT. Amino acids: CASSLSGTGNTEAFF.

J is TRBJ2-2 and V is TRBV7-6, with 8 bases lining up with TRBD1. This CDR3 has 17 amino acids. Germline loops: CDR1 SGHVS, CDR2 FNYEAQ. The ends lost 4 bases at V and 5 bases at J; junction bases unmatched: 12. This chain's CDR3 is CASSSLRGQGVTGELFF. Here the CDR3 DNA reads TGTGCCAGCAGCTCCTTAAGAGGACAGGGTGTGACCGGGGAGCTGTTTTTT.

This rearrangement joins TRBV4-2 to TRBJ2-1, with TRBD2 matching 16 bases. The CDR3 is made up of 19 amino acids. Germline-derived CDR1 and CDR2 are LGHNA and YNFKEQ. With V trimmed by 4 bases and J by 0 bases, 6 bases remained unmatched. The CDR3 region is CASSRGTSGGEGSYNEQFF. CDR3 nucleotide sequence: TGTGCCAGCAGCCGCGGGACTAGCGGGGGGGAGGGCTCCTACAATGAGCAGTTCTTC.

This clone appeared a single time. The CDR3 region is CASSFGGALSYEQYF. CDR3 DNA sequence: TGTGCCAGCAGCTTTGGCGGGGCGTTATCCTACGAGCAGTACTTC. V usage is TRBV5-4 and J usage is TRBJ2-7; tentative D call: TRBD2 (6 bases). The CDR3 has 15 amino acids. The germline gives CDR1 SGHNT, CDR2 YYREEE (reference sequence). The V end was cut by 2 bases, the J end by 1 base, with 13 bases between. Filled out from reference TRBV5-4 and TRBJ2-7, the complete variable domain reads ETGVTQSPTHLIKTRGQQVTLRCSSQSGHNTVSWYQQALGQGPQFIFQYYREEENGRGNFPPRFSGLQFPNYSSELNVNALELDDSALYLCASSFGGALSYEQYFGPGTRLTVT.

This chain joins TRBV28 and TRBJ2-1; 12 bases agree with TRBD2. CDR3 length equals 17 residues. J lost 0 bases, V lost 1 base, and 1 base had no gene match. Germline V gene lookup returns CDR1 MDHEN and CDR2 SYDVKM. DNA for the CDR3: TGTGCCAGCAGTTTATCGACTAGCGGGAGCTCCTACAATGAGCAGTTCTTC. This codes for CASSLSTSGSSYNEQFF.

The CDR3 DNA sequence: TGTGCCAGTACCCGGTTCGGGGGCCACCGGAGGTCTGAAGCTTTCTTT. The encoded protein is CASTRFGGHRRSEAFF. The chain employs TRBV19 and TRBJ1-1; D possibly corresponds to TRBD1 (6 bases). CDR1 LNHDA and CDR2 SQIVND come from the germline V gene (reference sequence). The CDR3 covers 16 residues. The V end lost 7 bases, the J end lost 6 bases, and 24 bases lay between the germline ends.

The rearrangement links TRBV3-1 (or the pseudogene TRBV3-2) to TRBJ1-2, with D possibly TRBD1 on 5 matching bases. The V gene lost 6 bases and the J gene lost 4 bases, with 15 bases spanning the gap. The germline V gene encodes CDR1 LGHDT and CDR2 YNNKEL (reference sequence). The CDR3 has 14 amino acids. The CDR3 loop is CASSPGGEVYGYTF. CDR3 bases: TGTGCCAGCAGTCCCGGGGGGGAGGTCTATGGCTACACCTTC.

Here the CDR3 DNA reads TGTGCCAGCTCCCGTGTTGCGTCCTACAATGAGCAGTTCTTC. Its protein is CASSRVASYNEQFF. The chain is built from TRBV6-5 and TRBJ2-1; D is ambiguous. The germline CDR1 and CDR2 sequences are MNHEY and SVGAGI. The germline V and J ends were trimmed by 8 bases and 1 base, with 12 bases remaining between them. There are 14 residues in the CDR3.

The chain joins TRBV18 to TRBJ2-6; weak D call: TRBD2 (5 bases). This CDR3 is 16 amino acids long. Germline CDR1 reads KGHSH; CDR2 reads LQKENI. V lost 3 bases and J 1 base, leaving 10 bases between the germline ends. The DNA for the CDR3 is TGTGCCAGCTCACCGAGAGGGCTTTCTGGGGCCAACGTCCTGACTTTC. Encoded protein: CASSPRGLSGANVLTF.

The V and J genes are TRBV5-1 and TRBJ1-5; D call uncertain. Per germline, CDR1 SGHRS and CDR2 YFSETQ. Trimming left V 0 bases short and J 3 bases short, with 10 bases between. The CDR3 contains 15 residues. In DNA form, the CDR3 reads TGCGCCAGCAGCTTGGATGGAGGGTTCAATCAGCCCCAGCATTTT. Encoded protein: CASSLDGGFNQPQHF.

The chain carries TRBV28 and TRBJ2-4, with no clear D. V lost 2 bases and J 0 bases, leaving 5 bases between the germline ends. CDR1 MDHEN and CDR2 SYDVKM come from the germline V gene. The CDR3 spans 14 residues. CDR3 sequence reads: CASSLTVAKNIQYF. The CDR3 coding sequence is TGTGCCAGCAGTTTAACAGTAGCCAAAAACATTCAGTACTTC.

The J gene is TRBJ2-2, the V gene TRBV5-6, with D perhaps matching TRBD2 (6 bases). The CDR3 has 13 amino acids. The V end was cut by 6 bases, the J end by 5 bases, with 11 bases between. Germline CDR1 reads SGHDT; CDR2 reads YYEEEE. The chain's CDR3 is CASISGGTGELFF. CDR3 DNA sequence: TGTGCCAGCATCTCCGGGGGAACCGGGGAGCTGTTTTTT.

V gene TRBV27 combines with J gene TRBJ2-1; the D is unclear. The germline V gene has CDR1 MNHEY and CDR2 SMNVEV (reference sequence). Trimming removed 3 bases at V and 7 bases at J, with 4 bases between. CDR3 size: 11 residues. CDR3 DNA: TGTGCCAGCAGTTTCGCGAATGAGCAGTTCTTC. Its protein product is CASSFANEQFF.